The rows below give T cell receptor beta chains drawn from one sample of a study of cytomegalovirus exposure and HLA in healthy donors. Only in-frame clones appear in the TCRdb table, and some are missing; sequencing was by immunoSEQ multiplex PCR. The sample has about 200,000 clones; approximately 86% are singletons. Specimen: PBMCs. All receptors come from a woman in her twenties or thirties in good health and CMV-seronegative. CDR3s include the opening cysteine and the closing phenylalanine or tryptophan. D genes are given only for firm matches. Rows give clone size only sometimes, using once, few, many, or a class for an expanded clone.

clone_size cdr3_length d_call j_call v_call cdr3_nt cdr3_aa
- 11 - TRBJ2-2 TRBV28 TGTGCCAGCAGGGCTCCCGGGGAGCTGTTTTTT CASRAPGELFF
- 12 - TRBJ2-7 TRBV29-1 TGCAGCGTTGAGGGCGGGAACTACGAGCAGTACTTC CSVEGGNYEQYF
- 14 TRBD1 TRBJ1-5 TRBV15 TGTGCCACCAGCAGGGACAGGGGAGACCAGCCCCAGCATTTT CATSRDRGDQPQHF
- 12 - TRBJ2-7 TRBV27 TGTGCCAGCAGGGGGCGAACCTACGAGCAGTACTTC CASRGRTYEQYF
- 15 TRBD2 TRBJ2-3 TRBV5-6 TGTGCCAGCACCCCGGGGGGGGCGTTGGGAGATACGCAGTATTTT CASTPGGALGDTQYF
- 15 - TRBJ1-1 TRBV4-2 TGTGCCAGCAGCGCCCGGACCCAGGGAGGGACTGAAGCTTTCTTT CASSARTQGGTEAFF
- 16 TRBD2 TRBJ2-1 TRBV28 TGTGCCAGCAGTTTGTTGACTAGCGGAAAGGACAATGAGCAGTTCTTC CASSLLTSGKDNEQFF
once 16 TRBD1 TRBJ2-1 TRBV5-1 TGCGCCAGCAGCTTGGGACAGGGGGCTATCTACAATGAGCAGTTCTTC CASSLGQGAIYNEQFF
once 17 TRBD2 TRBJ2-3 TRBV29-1 TGCAGCGTTGTACTAGCGGGAGGCTTGTCTAGCACAGATACGCAGTATTTT CSVVLAGGLSSTDTQYF
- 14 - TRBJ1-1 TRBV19 TGTGCCAGTAGTGCCCAACAGGGTATCGCTGAAGCTTTCTTT CASSAQQGIAEAFF
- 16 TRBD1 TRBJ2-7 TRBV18 TGTGCCAGCTCACCTTTTAGTGGGACAGGGAACTACGAGCAGTACTTC CASSPFSGTGNYEQYF
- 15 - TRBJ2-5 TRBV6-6 TGTGCCAGCAGTTTCCCTTCCCGCGGTCAAGAGACCCAGTACTTC CASSFPSRGQETQYF
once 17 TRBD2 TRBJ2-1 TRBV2 TGTGCCAGCAGTGGCATGGGACTAGCGGTTTCCTACAATGAGCAGTTCTTC CASSGMGLAVSYNEQFF
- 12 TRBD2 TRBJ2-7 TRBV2 TGTGCCAGCAGTGGCGGGGGGAACGAGCAGTACTTC CASSGGGNEQYF
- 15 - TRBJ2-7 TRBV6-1 TGTGCCAGCAGGGGACGGACAGGGAGGGCCTACGAGCAGTACTTC CASRGRTGRAYEQYF
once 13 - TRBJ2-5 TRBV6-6 TGTGCCAGCAGTTACTCCGCGCCCGGTGAGCAGTACTTC CASSYSAPGEQYF
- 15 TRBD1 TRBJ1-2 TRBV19 TGTGCCAGTAGTATAGCGGCGGGACAGGAAAATGGCTACACCTTC CASSIAAGQENGYTF